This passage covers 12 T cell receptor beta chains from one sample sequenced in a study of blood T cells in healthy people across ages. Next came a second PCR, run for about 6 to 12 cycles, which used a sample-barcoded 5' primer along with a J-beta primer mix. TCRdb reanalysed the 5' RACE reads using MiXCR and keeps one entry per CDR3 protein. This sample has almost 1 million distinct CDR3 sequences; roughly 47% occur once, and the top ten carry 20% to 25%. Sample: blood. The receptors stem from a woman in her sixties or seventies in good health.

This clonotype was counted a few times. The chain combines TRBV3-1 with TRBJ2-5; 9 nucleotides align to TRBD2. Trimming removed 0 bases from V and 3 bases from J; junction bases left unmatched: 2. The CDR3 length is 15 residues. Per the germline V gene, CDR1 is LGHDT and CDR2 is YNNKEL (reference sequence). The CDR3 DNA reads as TGTGCCAGCAGCCAAGATTGGACTAGCGAAGAGACCCAGTACTTC. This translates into CASSQDWTSEETQYF.

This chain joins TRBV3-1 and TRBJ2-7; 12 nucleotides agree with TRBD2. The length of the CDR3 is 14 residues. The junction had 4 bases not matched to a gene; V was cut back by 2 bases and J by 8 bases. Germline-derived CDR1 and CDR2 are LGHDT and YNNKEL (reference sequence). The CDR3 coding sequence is TGTGCCAGCAGCCAACAACTAGCGGGAGGTCAGCAGTACTTC. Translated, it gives CASSQQLAGGQQYF.

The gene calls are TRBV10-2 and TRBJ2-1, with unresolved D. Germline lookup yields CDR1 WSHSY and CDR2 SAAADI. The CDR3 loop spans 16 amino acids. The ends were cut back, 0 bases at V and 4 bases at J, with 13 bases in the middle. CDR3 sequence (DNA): TGCGCCAGCAGTGAGTCGTGGCGGTGGGGATACAATGAGCAGTTCTTC. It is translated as CASSESWRWGYNEQFF.

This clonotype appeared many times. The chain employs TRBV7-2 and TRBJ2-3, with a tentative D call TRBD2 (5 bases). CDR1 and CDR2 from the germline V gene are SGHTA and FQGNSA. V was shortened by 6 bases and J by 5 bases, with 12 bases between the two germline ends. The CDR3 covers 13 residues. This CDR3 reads CASSRWELDTQYF. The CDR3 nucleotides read TGTGCCAGCAGTAGGTGGGAGCTAGATACGCAGTATTTT.

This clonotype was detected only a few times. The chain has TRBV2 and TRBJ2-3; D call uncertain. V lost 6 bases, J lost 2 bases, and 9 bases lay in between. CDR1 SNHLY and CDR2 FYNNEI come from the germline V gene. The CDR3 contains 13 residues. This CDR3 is CASRVRTTDTQYF. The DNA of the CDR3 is TGTGCCAGCAGGGTGCGGACCACAGATACGCAGTATTTT.

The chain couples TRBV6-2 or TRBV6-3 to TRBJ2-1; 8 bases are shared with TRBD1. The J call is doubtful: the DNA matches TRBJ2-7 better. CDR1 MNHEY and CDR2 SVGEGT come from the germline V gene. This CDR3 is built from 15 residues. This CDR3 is CALGVRGRSYNEQYF. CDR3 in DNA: TGTGCCTTAGGGGTCAGGGGGCGATCCTACAATGAGCAGTACTTC.

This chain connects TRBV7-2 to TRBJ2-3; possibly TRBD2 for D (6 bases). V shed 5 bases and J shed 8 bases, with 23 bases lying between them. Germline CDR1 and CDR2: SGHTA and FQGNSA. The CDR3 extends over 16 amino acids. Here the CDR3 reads CASSPSSGGRVGTQYF. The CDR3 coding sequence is TGTGCCAGCAGCCCCTCCTCCGGGGGTAGGGTCGGTACGCAGTATTTT.

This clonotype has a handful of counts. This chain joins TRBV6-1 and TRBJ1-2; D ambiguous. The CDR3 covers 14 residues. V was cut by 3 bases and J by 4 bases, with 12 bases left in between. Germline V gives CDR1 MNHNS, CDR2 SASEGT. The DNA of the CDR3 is TGTGCCAGCAGTGATAACCCCTGGGGCTATGGCTACACCTTC. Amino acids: CASSDNPWGYGYTF.

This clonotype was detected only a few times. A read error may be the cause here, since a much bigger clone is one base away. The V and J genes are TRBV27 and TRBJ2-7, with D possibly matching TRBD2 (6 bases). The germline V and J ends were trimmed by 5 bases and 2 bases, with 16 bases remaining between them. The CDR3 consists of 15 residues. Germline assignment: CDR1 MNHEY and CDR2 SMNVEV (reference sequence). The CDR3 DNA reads TGTGCCAGCAGTCCCGGTGACGGCGGGACCTACGAGCAGTACTTC. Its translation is CASSPGDGGTYEQYF.

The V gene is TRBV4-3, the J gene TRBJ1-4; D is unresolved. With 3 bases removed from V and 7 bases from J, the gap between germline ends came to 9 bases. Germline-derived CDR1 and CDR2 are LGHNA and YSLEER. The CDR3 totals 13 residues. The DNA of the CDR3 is TGCGCCAGCAGCCAGGGGAATGGTGAAAAACTGTTTTTT. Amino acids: CASSQGNGEKLFF.

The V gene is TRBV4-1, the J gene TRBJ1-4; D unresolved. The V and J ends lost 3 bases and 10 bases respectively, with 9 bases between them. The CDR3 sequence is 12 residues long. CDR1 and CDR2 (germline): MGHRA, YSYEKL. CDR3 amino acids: CASSQGIGKLFF. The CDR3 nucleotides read TGCGCCAGCAGCCAGGGAATAGGAAAACTGTTTTTT.

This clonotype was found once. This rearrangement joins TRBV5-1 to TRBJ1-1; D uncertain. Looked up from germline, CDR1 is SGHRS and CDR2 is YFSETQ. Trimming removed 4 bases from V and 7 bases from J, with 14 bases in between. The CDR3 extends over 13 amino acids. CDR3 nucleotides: TGCGCCAGCAGCGACTCGGCAGGATATGAAGCTTTCTTT. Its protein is CASSDSAGYEAFF.